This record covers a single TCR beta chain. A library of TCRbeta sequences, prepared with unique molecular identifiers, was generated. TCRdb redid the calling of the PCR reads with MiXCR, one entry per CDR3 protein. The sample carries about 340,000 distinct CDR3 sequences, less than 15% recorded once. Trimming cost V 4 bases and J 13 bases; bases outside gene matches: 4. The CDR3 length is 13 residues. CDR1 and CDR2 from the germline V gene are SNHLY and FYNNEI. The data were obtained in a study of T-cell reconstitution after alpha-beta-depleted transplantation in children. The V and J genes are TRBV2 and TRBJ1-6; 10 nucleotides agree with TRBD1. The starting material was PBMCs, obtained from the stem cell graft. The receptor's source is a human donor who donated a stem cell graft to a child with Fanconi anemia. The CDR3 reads CASSVGQGSPLHF. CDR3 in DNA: TGTGCCAGCAGTGTGGGACAGGGGTCTCCCCTCCACTTT.